A single sample is the source of the 23 T cell receptor beta chains below, sequenced in a study of blood T cell repertoires in COVID-19. TCRdb's table, derived via immunoSEQ multiplex PCR, lists solely in-frame clones and lacks some. The sample has about 150,000 clones; roughly 79% are singletons. The source material was peripheral blood. These receptors originate from a man in his fifties or sixties with active or convalescent COVID-19.

There are a few counts of this clone. The J gene is TRBJ1-5, the V gene TRBV28; 10 bases agree with TRBD1. Germline values: CDR1 MDHEN, CDR2 SYDVKM. The ends lost 7 bases at V and 5 bases at J; junction bases unmatched: 5. The CDR3 contains 14 residues. For the CDR3, the DNA is TGTGCCAGCATCCTGGACAGGGGGTATCAGCCCCAGCATTTT. Its translation is CASILDRGYQPQHF.

This rearrangement joins TRBV5-4 to TRBJ2-2; 7 positions match TRBD2. Germline V gene data show CDR1 as SGHNT and CDR2 as YYREEE (reference sequence). J was trimmed by 6 bases and V by 2 bases; bases with no gene match: 7. The CDR3 is 15 amino acids. The CDR3 sequence: CASSFLRGLAGELFF. The DNA of the CDR3 is TGTGCCAGCAGCTTCCTCCGCGGACTAGCCGGGGAGCTGTTTTTT.

This rearrangement joins TRBV19 to TRBJ1-5, with TRBD1 identical over 8 bases. This CDR3 is built from 15 residues. Looked up from germline, CDR1 is LNHDA and CDR2 is SQIVND (reference sequence). V was pared by 6 bases and J by 2 bases, with 6 bases of the junction left unmatched. The CDR3 sequence: CASSRGRNGNQPQHF. The CDR3 coding sequence is TGTGCCAGTAGCAGGGGGCGGAACGGCAATCAGCCCCAGCATTTT.

The rearrangement uses TRBV4-2 and TRBJ1-2; 7 bases are a match to TRBD1. Germline V gene sequence: CDR1 LGHNA, CDR2 YNFKEQ. CDR3 size: 13 residues. V lost 1 base to trimming and J lost 8 bases; unmatched junction nucleotides: 4. The CDR3 DNA is TGTGCCAGCAGCCAAGTCCCAGGGGGAGGCTACACCTTC. Translating it yields CASSQVPGGGYTF.

The genes are TRBV5-3 and TRBJ2-1; possibly TRBD2 for D (5 bases). TRBV5-3 is designated an ORF whose function remains uncertain. V was trimmed by 0 bases and J by 3 bases, leaving 22 bases between them. The CDR3 has 19 residues. The CDR3 bases are TGTGCCAGAAGCTTGGTTTTTCAGGCTAGCCCTAGGGTCTACAATGAGCAGTTCTTC. This gives the protein CARSLVFQASPRVYNEQFF.

The genes are TRBV7-9 and TRBJ2-7; no reliable D call. The CDR3 spans 13 residues. Trimming shortened V by 3 bases and J by 1 base, and 7 bases separated the two germline ends. CDR1 is SEHNR and CDR2 is FQNEAQ in the germline V gene (reference sequence). CDR3 in amino acids: CASSFQVSYEQYF. CDR3 nucleotides: TGTGCCAGCAGCTTCCAGGTTTCCTACGAGCAGTACTTC.

CDR3 in amino acids: CASSSWDSRSNEQFF. Written as DNA, the CDR3 is TGTGCCAGCAGCTCCTGGGACTCTAGATCCAATGAGCAGTTCTTC. The genes are TRBV11-2 and TRBJ2-1, with a weak D call TRBD2 (6 bases). Germline-derived CDR1 and CDR2 are SGHAT and FQNNGV. The V end lost 4 bases, the J end lost 6 bases, and 16 bases lay between the germline ends. The CDR3 covers 15 residues.

The chain employs TRBV10-3 and TRBJ1-4; D call uncertain. Germline CDR1 reads ENHRY; CDR2 reads SYGVKD. Trimming took 2 bases from V and 0 from J, leaving 13 bases between them. The CDR3 is 17 residues long. This chain's CDR3 is CAISERAEGPTNEKLFF. Written as DNA, the CDR3 is TGTGCCATCAGTGAGAGAGCGGAAGGACCAACTAATGAAAAACTGTTTTTT.

This clone came up many times. V is TRBV4-1 and J is TRBJ2-1, with D possibly being TRBD2 (6 bases). This CDR3 spans 13 amino acids. Per the germline V gene, CDR1 is MGHRA and CDR2 is YSYEKL. V gave up 5 bases and J gave up 6 bases, with 11 bases separating them. Written as DNA, the CDR3 is TGCGCCAGCAGCGTACTAGCTCCCAATGAGCAGTTCTTC. Translation: CASSVLAPNEQFF.

This clone was detected only a few times. The rearrangement links TRBV28 to TRBJ2-2; 12 positions agree with TRBD2. V was clipped by 7 bases and J by 2 bases; unmatched bases: 8. This CDR3 comprises 17 residues. CDR1 is MDHEN, CDR2 SYDVKM, per germline. In DNA form, the CDR3 reads TGTGCCAGCACCGCACTAGCGGGAGGCCTAAACACCGGGGAGCTGTTTTTT. Its translation: CASTALAGGLNTGELFF.

The V call is TRBV28, the J call TRBJ1-2; D uncertain. V was cut by 2 bases and J by 7 bases, with 17 bases left in between. Per germline, CDR1 MDHEN and CDR2 SYDVKM. CDR3 length equals 15 residues. Here the CDR3 reads CASSLSQASGSGYTF. In DNA form, the CDR3 reads TGTGCCAGCAGTTTAAGCCAGGCGTCCGGCAGTGGCTACACCTTC.

The chain joins TRBV7-9 to TRBJ2-7; TRBD2 is a possible D gene (6 bases). Germline CDR1 is SEHNR and CDR2 is FQNEAQ (reference sequence). The CDR3 consists of 13 residues. Trimming took off 2 bases at V and 3 bases at J, with 8 bases between the two ends. The CDR3 loop is CASSLFGGYEQYF. In DNA, the CDR3 is TGTGCCAGCAGCTTATTCGGGGGCTACGAGCAGTACTTC. Together with reference TRBV7-9 and TRBJ2-7, the CDR3 gives the full variable domain: DTGVSQNPRHKITKRGQNVTFRCDPISEHNRLYWYRQTLGQGPEFLTYFQNEAQLEKSRLLSDRFSAERPKGSFSTLEIQRTEQGDSAMYLCASSLFGGYEQYFGPGTRLTVT.

The V and J genes are TRBV3-1 (or the pseudogene TRBV3-2) and TRBJ2-1; D is ambiguous. V was pared by 6 bases and J by 6 bases, with 12 bases between. The CDR3 contains 13 residues. CDR1 and CDR2 (germline): LGHDT, YNNKEL (reference sequence). In DNA, the CDR3 is TGTGCCAGCAGGGAAACTACCGCCAATGAGCAGTTCTTC. Translation: CASRETTANEQFF.

This chain's CDR3 is CASSLMGQGGANVLTF. The CDR3 DNA sequence: TGCGCCAGCAGCTTGATGGGTCAGGGTGGGGCCAACGTCCTGACTTTC. The V call is TRBV5-1, the J call TRBJ2-6, with D perhaps TRBD1 (5 bases). This CDR3 is 16 amino acids long. Germline values: CDR1 SGHRS, CDR2 YFSETQ. The V end lost 1 base, the J end lost 3 bases, and 11 bases lay between the germline ends.

This chain uses TRBV2 with TRBJ2-5, with D possibly matching TRBD2 (5 bases). Between the trimmed V and J ends, which lost 5 bases and 4 bases, there was a span of 17 bases. The CDR3 has 15 amino acids. Germline V CDR1 and CDR2: SNHLY, FYNNEI. The CDR3 here is CASSRRTTGGETQYF. The CDR3 coding sequence is TGTGCCAGCAGTCGGCGGACCACCGGAGGAGAGACCCAGTACTTC.

The genes are TRBV29-1 and TRBJ2-3, with 12 positions matching TRBD2. The ends lost 6 bases at V and 4 bases at J; junction bases unmatched: 5. CDR3 size: 14 residues. Germline V gene sequence: CDR1 SQVTM, CDR2 ANQGSEA. CDR3: CSVTSGRSADTQYF. The CDR3, as DNA: TGCAGCGTGACTAGCGGGAGATCCGCAGATACGCAGTATTTT.

The chain carries TRBV19 and TRBJ1-5; possibly TRBD1 for D (6 bases). The V and J ends lost 8 bases and 6 bases respectively, with 23 bases between them. This CDR3 region has 16 residues. CDR1 and CDR2 (germline): LNHDA, SQIVND (reference sequence). The DNA for the CDR3 is TGTGCCAGTCAACCGGCCCAGGGGATATTCCGTCAGCCCCAGCATTTT. This gives the protein CASQPAQGIFRQPQHF.

The chain couples TRBV7-3 to TRBJ2-7, with TRBD1 as a possible D gene (5 bases). The ends were cut back, 3 bases at V and 0 bases at J, with 12 bases in the middle. The CDR3 loop spans 15 amino acids. CDR1 is SGHTA and CDR2 is FQGTGA in the germline V gene. The CDR3 is CASSLQGSSSYEQYF. The CDR3 nucleotides read TGTGCCAGCAGCTTGCAGGGCTCGAGCTCCTACGAGCAGTACTTC. Using reference TRBV7-3 and TRBJ2-7 for the parts outside the CDR3, the full variable domain is GAGVSQTPSNKVTEKGKYVELRCDPISGHTALYWYRQSLGQGPEFLIYFQGTGAADDSGLPNDRFFAVRPEGSVSTLKIQRTERGDSAVYLCASSLQGSSSYEQYFGPGTRLTVT.

The CDR3 bases are TGTGCCAGCAGCTTAGAGGCAATTAACTATGGCTACACCTTC. Translating it yields CASSLEAINYGYTF. This chain links TRBV7-3 with TRBJ1-2, with unresolved D. Trimming took off 2 bases at V and 1 base at J, with 8 bases between the two ends. Germline V gene data show CDR1 as SGHTA and CDR2 as FQGTGA. There are 14 residues in the CDR3.

The V and J genes are TRBV5-1 and TRBJ1-4; TRBD1 matches at 8 bases. The germline CDR1 and CDR2 sequences are SGHRS and YFSETQ. V trimming: 6 bases; J trimming: 6 bases; junction bases outside the gene matches: 7. The length of the CDR3 is 14 residues. CDR3 nucleotides: TGCGCCAGCAAGGGGAAGACAGGGGATGAAAAACTGTTTTTT. It encodes CASKGKTGDEKLFF.

The chain is built from TRBV10-3 and TRBJ2-7; a possible D gene is TRBD1 (5 bases). Trimming shortened V by 6 bases and J by 0 bases, and 15 bases separated the two germline ends. There are 15 residues in the CDR3. Germline V gene data show CDR1 as ENHRY and CDR2 as SYGVKD. This CDR3 reads CAISQGNVASYEQYF. The CDR3 bases are TGTGCCATCAGCCAGGGTAACGTAGCCTCCTACGAGCAGTACTTC.

There are a few counts of this clone. This sequence joins TRBV11-2 and TRBJ1-5, with a weak D call TRBD1 (5 bases). From germline, CDR1 is SGHAT and CDR2 FQNNGV. Trimming pared 3 bases from V and 5 bases from J, leaving 8 bases between. This CDR3 has 13 residues. The CDR3 bases are TGTGCCAGCAGCTTGGTAGGGGATCAGCCCCAGCATTTT. It encodes CASSLVGDQPQHF.

The chain uses TRBV2 and TRBJ2-7; 9 positions match TRBD1. The germline V gene encodes CDR1 SNHLY and CDR2 FYNNEI. This CDR3 has 14 amino acids. V trimming: 6 bases; J trimming: 6 bases; junction bases outside the gene matches: 9. The CDR3 nucleotides are TGTGCCAGCAGGGAAACCGGGACAGGGTCCGAGCAGTACTTC. Its translation is CASRETGTGSEQYF.